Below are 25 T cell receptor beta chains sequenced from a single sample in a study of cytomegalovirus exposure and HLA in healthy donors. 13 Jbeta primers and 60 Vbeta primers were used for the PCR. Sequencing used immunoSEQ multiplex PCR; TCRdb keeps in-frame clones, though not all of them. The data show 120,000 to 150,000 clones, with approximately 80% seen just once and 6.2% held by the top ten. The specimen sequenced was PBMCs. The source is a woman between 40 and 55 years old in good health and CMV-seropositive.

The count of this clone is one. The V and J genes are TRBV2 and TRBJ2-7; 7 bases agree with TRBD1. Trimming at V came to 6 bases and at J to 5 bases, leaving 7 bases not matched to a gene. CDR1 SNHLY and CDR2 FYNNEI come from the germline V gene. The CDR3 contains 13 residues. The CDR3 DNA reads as TGTGCCAGCAGGTTGACAGGGTTTGACGAGCAGTACTTC. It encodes CASRLTGFDEQYF.

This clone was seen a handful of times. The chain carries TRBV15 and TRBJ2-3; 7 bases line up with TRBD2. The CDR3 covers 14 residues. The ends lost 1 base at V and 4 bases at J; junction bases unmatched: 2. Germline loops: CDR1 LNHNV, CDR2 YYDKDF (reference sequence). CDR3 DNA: TGTGCCACCAGCAGAGTACGGGAGGCAGATACGCAGTATTTT. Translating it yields CATSRVREADTQYF.

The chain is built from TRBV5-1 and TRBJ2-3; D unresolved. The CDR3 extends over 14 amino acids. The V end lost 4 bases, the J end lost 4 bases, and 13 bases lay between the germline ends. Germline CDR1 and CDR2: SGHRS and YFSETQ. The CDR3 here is CASSLEITADTQYF. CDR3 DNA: TGCGCCAGCAGCCTTGAGATTACAGCAGATACGCAGTATTTT.

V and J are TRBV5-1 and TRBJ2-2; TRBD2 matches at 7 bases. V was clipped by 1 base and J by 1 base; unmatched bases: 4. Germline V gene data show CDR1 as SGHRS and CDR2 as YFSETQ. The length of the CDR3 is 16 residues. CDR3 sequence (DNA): TGCGCCAGCAGCTTGCTGTCTAGCGGGAACACCGGGGAGCTGTTTTTT. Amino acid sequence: CASSLLSSGNTGELFF.

CDR3 bases: TGTGCCTGGAGTGCTGGGACAGGGGGTAGCACAGATACGCAGTATTTT. Its translation is CAWSAGTGGSTDTQYF. This sequence joins TRBV30 and TRBJ2-3, with 11 bases fitting TRBD1. This CDR3 comprises 16 residues. The junction had 3 bases not matched to a gene; V was cut back by 1 base and J by 0 bases. CDR1 and CDR2 from the germline V gene are GTSNPN and SVGIG (reference sequence).

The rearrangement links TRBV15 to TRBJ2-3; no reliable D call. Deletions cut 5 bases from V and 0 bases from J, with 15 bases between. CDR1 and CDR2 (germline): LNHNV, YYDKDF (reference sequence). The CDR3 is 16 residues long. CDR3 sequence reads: CATSSRVITSTDTQYF. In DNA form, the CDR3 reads TGTGCCACCAGCTCCCGAGTGATCACTAGCACAGATACGCAGTATTTT. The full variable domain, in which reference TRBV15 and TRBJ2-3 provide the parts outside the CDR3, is DAMVIQNPRYQVTQFGKPVTLSCSQTLNHNVMYWYQQKSSQAPKLLFHYYDKDFNNEADTPDNFQSRRPNTSFCFLDIRSPGLGDTAMYLCATSSRVITSTDTQYFGPGTRLTVL.

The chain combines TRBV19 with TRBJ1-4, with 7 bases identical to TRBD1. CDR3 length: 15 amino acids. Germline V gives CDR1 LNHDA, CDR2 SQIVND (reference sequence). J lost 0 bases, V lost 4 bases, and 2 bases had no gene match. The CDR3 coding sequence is TGTGCCAGTAGTAAGCAGGGGGCAACTAATGAAAAACTGTTTTTT. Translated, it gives CASSKQGATNEKLFF. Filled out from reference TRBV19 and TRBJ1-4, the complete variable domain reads DGGITQSPKYLFRKEGQNVTLSCEQNLNHDAMYWYRQDPGQGLRLIYYSQIVNDFQKGDIAEGYSVSREKKESFPLTVTSAQKNPTAFYLCASSKQGATNEKLFFGSGTQLSVL.

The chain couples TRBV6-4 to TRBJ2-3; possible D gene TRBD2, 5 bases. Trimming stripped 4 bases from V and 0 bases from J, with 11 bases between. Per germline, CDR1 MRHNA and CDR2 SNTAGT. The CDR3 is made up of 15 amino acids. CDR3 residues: CASSGSSSSTDTQYF. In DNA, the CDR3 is TGTGCCAGCAGTGGGTCTAGCTCTAGCACAGATACGCAGTATTTT.

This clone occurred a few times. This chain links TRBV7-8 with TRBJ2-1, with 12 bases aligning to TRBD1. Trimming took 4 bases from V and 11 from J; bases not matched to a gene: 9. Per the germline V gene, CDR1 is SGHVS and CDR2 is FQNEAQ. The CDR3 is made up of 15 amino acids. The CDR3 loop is CASSSRDRGLRQQFF. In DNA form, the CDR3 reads TGTGCCAGCAGCTCTCGGGACAGGGGGCTTCGGCAGCAGTTCTTC.

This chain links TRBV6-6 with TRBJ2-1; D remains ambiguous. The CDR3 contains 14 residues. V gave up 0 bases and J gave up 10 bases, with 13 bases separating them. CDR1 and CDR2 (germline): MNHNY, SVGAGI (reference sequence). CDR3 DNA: TGTGCCAGCAGTTACTCGAGGTCCCAAGACGAGCAGTTCTTC. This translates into CASSYSRSQDEQFF.

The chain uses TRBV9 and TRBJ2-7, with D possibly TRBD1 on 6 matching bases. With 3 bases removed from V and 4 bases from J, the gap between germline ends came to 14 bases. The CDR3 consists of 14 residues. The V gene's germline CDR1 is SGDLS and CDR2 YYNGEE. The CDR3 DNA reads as TGTGCCAGCAGCGCTAGGGACACCCAGTACGAGCAGTACTTC. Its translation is CASSARDTQYEQYF.

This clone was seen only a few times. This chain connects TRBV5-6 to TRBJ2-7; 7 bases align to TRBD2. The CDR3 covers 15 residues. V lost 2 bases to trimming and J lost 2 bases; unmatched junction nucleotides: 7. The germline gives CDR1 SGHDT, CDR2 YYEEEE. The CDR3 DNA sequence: TGTGCCAGCAGCTTAGGCGGGAGAGGGACCTACGAGCAGTACTTC. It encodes CASSLGGRGTYEQYF.

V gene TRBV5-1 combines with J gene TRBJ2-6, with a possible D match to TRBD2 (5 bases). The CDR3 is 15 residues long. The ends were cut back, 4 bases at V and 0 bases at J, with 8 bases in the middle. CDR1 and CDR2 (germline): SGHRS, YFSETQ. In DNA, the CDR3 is TGCGCCAGCAGCATGGGGAGCTCTGGGGCCAACGTCCTGACTTTC. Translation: CASSMGSSGANVLTF.

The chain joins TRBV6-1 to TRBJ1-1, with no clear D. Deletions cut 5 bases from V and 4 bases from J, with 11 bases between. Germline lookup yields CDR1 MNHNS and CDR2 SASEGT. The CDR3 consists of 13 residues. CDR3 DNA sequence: TGTGCCAGCAGTTTTAAGGAGACCACTGAAGCTTTCTTT. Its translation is CASSFKETTEAFF.

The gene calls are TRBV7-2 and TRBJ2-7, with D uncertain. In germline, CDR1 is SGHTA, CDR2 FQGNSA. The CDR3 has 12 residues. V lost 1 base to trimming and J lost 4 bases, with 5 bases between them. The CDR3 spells CASSLGTYEQYF. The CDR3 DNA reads TGTGCCAGCAGCTTAGGCACTTACGAGCAGTACTTC.

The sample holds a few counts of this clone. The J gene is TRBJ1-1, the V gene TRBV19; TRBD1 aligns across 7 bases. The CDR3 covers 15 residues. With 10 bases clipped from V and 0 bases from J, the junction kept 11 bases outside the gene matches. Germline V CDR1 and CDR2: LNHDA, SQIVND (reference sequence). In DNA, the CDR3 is TGTGCCACCCTCTCGACAGGGCACATGAACACTGAAGCTTTCTTT. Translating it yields CATLSTGHMNTEAFF.

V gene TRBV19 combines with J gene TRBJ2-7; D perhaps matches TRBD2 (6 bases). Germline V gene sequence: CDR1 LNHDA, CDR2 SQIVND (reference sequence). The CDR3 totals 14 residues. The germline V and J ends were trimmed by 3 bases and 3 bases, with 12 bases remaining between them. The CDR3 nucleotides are TGTGCCAGTAGTATGGGTCAGACTAGCTACGAGCAGTACTTC. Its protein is CASSMGQTSYEQYF.

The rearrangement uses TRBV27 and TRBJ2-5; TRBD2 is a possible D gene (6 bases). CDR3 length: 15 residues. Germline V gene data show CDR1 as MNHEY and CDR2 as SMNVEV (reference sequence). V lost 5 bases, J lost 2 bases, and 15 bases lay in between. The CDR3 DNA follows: TGTGCCAGCAGTCGACTAGTTGGGATTCAAGAGACCCAGTACTTC. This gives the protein CASSRLVGIQETQYF.

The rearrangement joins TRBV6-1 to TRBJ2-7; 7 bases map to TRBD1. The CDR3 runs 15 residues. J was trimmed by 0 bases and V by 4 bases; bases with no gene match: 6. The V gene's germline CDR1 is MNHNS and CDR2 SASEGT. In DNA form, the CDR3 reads TGTGCCAGCAGTGGCCAGACAGGGTCCTCCTACGAGCAGTACTTC. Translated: CASSGQTGSSYEQYF.

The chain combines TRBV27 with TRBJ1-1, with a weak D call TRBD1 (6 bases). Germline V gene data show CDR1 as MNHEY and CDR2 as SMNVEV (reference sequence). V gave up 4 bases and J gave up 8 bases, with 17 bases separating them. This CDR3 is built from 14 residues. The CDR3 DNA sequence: TGTGCCAGCAGTTCCCTGGGGGCGGGAGCCGAAGCTTTCTTT. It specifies CASSSLGAGAEAFF.

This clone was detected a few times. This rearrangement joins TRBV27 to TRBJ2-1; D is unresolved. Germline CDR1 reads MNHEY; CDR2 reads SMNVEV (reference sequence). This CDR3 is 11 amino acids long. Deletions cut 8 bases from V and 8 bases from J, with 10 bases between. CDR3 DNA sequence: TGTGCCAGCGCTCGTGGAGATGAGCAGTTCTTC. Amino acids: CASARGDEQFF.

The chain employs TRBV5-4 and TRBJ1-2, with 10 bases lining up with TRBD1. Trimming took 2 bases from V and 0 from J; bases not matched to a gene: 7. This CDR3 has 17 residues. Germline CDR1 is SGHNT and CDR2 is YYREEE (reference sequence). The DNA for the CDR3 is TGTGCCAGCAGCTTAATATTGGGACAGGGGACTAACTATGGCTACACCTTC. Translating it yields CASSLILGQGTNYGYTF.

The CDR3 is CASSARTGGGTEAFF. CDR3 sequence (DNA): TGTGCCAGCAGTGCACGTACAGGGGGGGGCACTGAAGCTTTCTTT. The chain uses TRBV6-1 and TRBJ1-1, with TRBD1 matching 8 bases. CDR3 length: 15 amino acids. CDR1 is MNHNS, CDR2 SASEGT, per germline. The V and J ends lost 4 bases and 4 bases, in that order; junction bases with no gene match: 8.

The CDR3 region is CASSADREWNTGELFF. As DNA, the CDR3 is TGTGCCAGCAGCGCGGACAGGGAGTGGAACACCGGGGAGCTGTTTTTT. The rearrangement uses TRBV5-4 and TRBJ2-2; TRBD1 agrees at 8 bases. The germline CDR1 and CDR2 sequences are SGHNT and YYREEE (reference sequence). Germline trimming cut 4 bases from V and 1 base from J; bases unmatched to any gene: 6. The CDR3 has 16 residues.

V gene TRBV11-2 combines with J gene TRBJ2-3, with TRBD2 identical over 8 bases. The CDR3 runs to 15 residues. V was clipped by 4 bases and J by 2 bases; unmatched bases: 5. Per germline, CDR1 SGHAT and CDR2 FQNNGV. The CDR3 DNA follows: TGTGCCAGCAGCTCGGGGCGGGGGGTCACAGATACGCAGTATTTT. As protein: CASSSGRGVTDTQYF.